Listed below are T cell receptor beta chains from one sample, sequenced in a study of regulatory T cells in long-lasting Graves disease. TCRdb passed the multiplex PCR reads through MiXCR, listing each CDR3 protein once. The table has 420,000 or so distinct CDR3 sequences, around 15% seen once. Another study also made use of these data, one on T cells in Graves' hyperthyroidism and ophthalmopathy.

Specimen: peripheral blood mononuclear cells (PBMCs), collected at new diagnosis, from a patient treated with antithyroid drugs. These receptors were obtained from a young woman with Graves disease. Both conserved end residues are part of each CDR3. The D gene is left open where the match is weak. Not every row has a clone size; where given, it reads once, few, many or a size class.

>-|-|TRBV19|TRBJ1-1
CASSIGTDPEAFF
TGTGCCAGTAGTATAGGGACAGACCCTGAAGCTTTCTTT
>-|many|TRBV28|TRBJ2-4
CASRSTGSKNIQYF
TGTGCCAGCAGGTCGACAGGCTCCAAAAACATTCAGTACTTC
>TRBD1|few|TRBV27|TRBJ1-6
CASSLARQGASNSPLHF
TGTGCCAGCAGTCTAGCCCGACAGGGGGCGAGTAATTCACCCCTCCACTTT
>TRBD2|many|TRBV3-1|TRBJ2-7
CASSSGTSVEEQYF
TGTGCCAGCAGTAGCGGGACTAGCGTAGAAGAGCAGTACTTC
>TRBD1|many|TRBV7-2|TRBJ2-7
CASSPLDRPPYEQYF
TGTGCCAGCAGCCCACTGGACAGGCCTCCCTACGAGCAGTACTTC
>-|many|TRBV6-5|TRBJ1-4
CASSYSASLGNEKLFF
TGTGCCAGCAGTTACTCGGCCTCGTTAGGGAATGAAAAACTGTTTTTT
>-|-|TRBV4-3|TRBJ1-1
CASSQDFQGRLEAFF
TGCGCCAGCAGCCAAGATTTCCAGGGGCGACTTGAAGCTTTCTTT
>-|-|TRBV28|TRBJ2-3
CASSSELAGSHTDTQYF
TGTGCCAGCAGTTCTGAGTTGGCGGGATCCCACACAGATACGCAGTATTTT
>-|few|TRBV7-2|TRBJ1-4
CASSFNRDDEKLFF
TGTGCCAGCAGCTTCAACAGGGATGATGAAAAACTGTTTTTT
>TRBD2|few|TRBV2|TRBJ2-7
CASRPLAGAYYEQYF
TGTGCCAGCAGGCCCCTAGCGGGAGCCTACTACGAGCAGTACTTC
>-|once|TRBV3-1|TRBJ2-3
CASSPRDTDTQYF
TGTGCCAGCAGCCCGCGTGACACAGATACGCAGTATTTT
>-|-|TRBV20-1|TRBJ1-2
CSAPREYGYTF
TGCAGTGCCCCCAGGGAGTATGGCTACACCTTC
>-|many|TRBV7-9|TRBJ2-5
CASRRVLETQYF
TGTGCCAGCAGGCGGGTTCTAGAGACCCAGTACTTC
>TRBD2|few|TRBV6-2/TRBV6-3|TRBJ2-7
CASSEGVAGPRGRYEQYF
TGTGCCAGCAGTGAAGGAGTAGCGGGACCCCGAGGCCGCTACGAGCAGTACTTC
>TRBD2|few|TRBV5-1|TRBJ2-1
CASSKGTSGDEQFF
TGCGCCAGCAGCAAAGGGACTAGCGGGGATGAGCAGTTCTTC
>-|many|TRBV28|TRBJ2-7
CASTPLRDRPTYEQYF
TGTGCCAGCACCCCCCTCCGAGACAGACCTACCTACGAGCAGTACTTC
>TRBD1|-|TRBV5-1|TRBJ2-7
CASSTRTGDYYEQYF
TGCGCCAGCAGCACCCGGACAGGGGATTATTACGAGCAGTACTTC
>TRBD1|many|TRBV27|TRBJ2-7
CASSLLQGAIDEQYF
TGTGCCAGCAGTTTACTCCAGGGGGCGATCGACGAGCAGTACTTC
>TRBD2|-|TRBV4-2|TRBJ2-2
CASSRHSGGSSTGELFF
TGTGCCAGCAGCCGCCATTCGGGCGGGAGCTCCACCGGGGAGCTGTTTTTT
>-|-|TRBV9|TRBJ2-2
CASSVEFTTGELFF
TGTGCCAGCAGCGTAGAGTTTACTACCGGGGAGCTGTTTTTT
>-|-|TRBV10-3|TRBJ1-3
CAISDPRRTSGNTIYF
TGTGCCATCAGTGACCCCCGCAGGACCTCTGGAAACACCATATATTTT
>-|few|TRBV20-1|TRBJ1-1
CSASDRVNTEAFF
TGCAGTGCTAGTGACCGGGTGAACACTGAAGCTTTCTTT
>TRBD1|-|TRBV10-3|TRBJ2-7
CAIKGQGDYEQYF
TGTGCCATCAAAGGACAGGGGGACTACGAGCAGTACTTC
>TRBD1|-|TRBV11-2|TRBJ2-7
CASSQVAGTGPEQYF
TGCGCCAGCAGCCAAGTTGCCGGGACAGGTCCCGAGCAGTACTTC
>-|many|TRBV6-1|TRBJ2-7
CATTPPWGSEYEQYF
TGTGCCACCACACCCCCTTGGGGTTCCGAGTACGAGCAGTACTTC
>TRBD2|many|TRBV30|TRBJ2-1
CALVGTSPYNEQFF
TGTGCCTTGGTTGGGACTAGTCCCTACAATGAGCAGTTCTTC
>TRBD1|-|TRBV5-1|TRBJ2-5
CASSTTGATQETQYF
TGCGCCAGCAGCACTACAGGGGCCACCCAAGAGACCCAGTACTTC
>-|many|TRBV2|TRBJ2-6
CATSVTGSGANVLTF
TGTGCCACTTCGGTCACAGGATCCGGGGCCAACGTCCTGACTTTC
>TRBD1|many|TRBV12-3/TRBV12-4|TRBJ2-6
CASSLVSRGRFGANVLTF
TGTGCCAGCAGTTTAGTTAGCAGGGGGCGGTTTGGGGCCAACGTCCTGACTTTC
>-|-|TRBV3-1|TRBJ2-3
CASSPREDTQYF
TGTGCCAGCAGCCCACGGGAGGATACGCAGTATTTT